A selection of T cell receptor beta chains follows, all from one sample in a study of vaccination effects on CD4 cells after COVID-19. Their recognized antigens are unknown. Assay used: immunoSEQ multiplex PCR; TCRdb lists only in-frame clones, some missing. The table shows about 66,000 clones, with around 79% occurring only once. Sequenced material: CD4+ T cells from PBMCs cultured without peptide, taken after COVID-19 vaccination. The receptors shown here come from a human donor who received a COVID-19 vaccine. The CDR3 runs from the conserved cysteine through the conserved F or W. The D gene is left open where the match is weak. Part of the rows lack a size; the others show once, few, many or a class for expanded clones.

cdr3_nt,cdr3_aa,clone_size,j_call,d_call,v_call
TGTGCCAGCAGCTCGGTAGGGTCTGGCTACAATGAGCAGTTCTTC,CASSSVGSGYNEQFF,-,TRBJ2-1,-,TRBV27
TGCAGCGCAAGAGGACCGAATGAAAAACTGTTTTTT,CSARGPNEKLFF,-,TRBJ1-4,-,TRBV29-1
TGTGCCAGTAGTCCCCCGGGCCTTCAAGCTGATCAGCCCCAGCATTTT,CASSPPGLQADQPQHF,-,TRBJ1-5,-,TRBV19
TGCGCCAGCAGCAAGACTAGCGGGGGCTTCCAAGAGACCCAGTACTTC,CASSKTSGGFQETQYF,-,TRBJ2-5,TRBD2,TRBV5-1
TGTGCCACCAGTGACTCGAGAGCGGGCGGAAACACCATATATTTT,CATSDSRAGGNTIYF,-,TRBJ1-3,-,TRBV24-1
TGCGCCAGCAGCCAAATGGGGCTCACTGAAGCTTTCTTT,CASSQMGLTEAFF,-,TRBJ1-1,-,TRBV4-1
TGTGCCAGTAGCGCACAAGCTTTCTTT,CASSAQAFF,-,TRBJ1-1,-,TRBV5-8
TGTGCCAGCAAGAAGGGGGACGGGCGACTTGAGACCCAGTACTTC,CASKKGDGRLETQYF,-,TRBJ2-5,-,TRBV2
TGTGCCTGGAGTGTTACAGGGGATAATTCACCCCTCCACTTT,CAWSVTGDNSPLHF,few,TRBJ1-6,TRBD1,TRBV30
TGTGCCAGCAGCGTAGCCGGAGTGAGCCCGCCCGAAAAACTGTTTTTT,CASSVAGVSPPEKLFF,-,TRBJ1-4,-,TRBV9
TGTGCCAGCAGTGTTGCCTTTCCGGGGGCCGGACAAGAGACCCAGTACTTC,CASSVAFPGAGQETQYF,once,TRBJ2-5,-,TRBV6-1
TGTGCCAGCAGCCCCCGTAGTGCGAACACCGGGGAGCTGTTTTTT,CASSPRSANTGELFF,-,TRBJ2-2,-,TRBV7-6
TGTGCCAGTAGTATTGGGACAGGGAGCTCCTACAATGAGCAGTTCTTC,CASSIGTGSSYNEQFF,-,TRBJ2-1,TRBD1,TRBV19
TGTGCCAGCAGTGAAGGGACAGGTTATCAGCCCCAGCATTTT,CASSEGTGYQPQHF,-,TRBJ1-5,TRBD1,TRBV2
TGTGCCTGGAGTGTAGGACAGGGGTTCACCGAGACCCAGTACTTC,CAWSVGQGFTETQYF,once,TRBJ2-5,TRBD1,TRBV30
TGTGCCAGCAGCTTAGAGACTAGCGGGGGGCCCTCCGGTACGCAGTATTTT,CASSLETSGGPSGTQYF,-,TRBJ2-3,TRBD2,TRBV7-6
TGTGCCAGCAGGCGATATAATTCACCCCTCCACTTT,CASRRYNSPLHF,-,TRBJ1-6,-,TRBV28
TGTGCCAGCAGCTGGAGACAGAACACTGAAGCTTTCTTT,CASSWRQNTEAFF,-,TRBJ1-1,-,TRBV7-9
TGCAGTGCTAGTCCTAGGGATGAGCAGTTCTTC,CSASPRDEQFF,-,TRBJ2-1,-,TRBV20-1
TGTGCCAGCAGTTCACAGGGTTTGCAGCTCACCGGGGAGCTGTTTTTT,CASSSQGLQLTGELFF,-,TRBJ2-2,-,TRBV2
TGTGCCAGAAGCTGTACCCGGGGGAGAGGTTCACCCCTCCACTTT,CARSCTRGRGSPLHF,-,TRBJ1-6,-,TRBV5-3
TGCGCCAGCAGCTTAGGAGGGGCGGTAGAGACCCAGTACTTC,CASSLGGAVETQYF,-,TRBJ2-5,-,TRBV5-1
TGCGCCAGCAGCTGGTTGACAGGGGGTCAAGAGACCCAGTACTTC,CASSWLTGGQETQYF,-,TRBJ2-5,TRBD1,TRBV5-1
TGCGCCAGCAGCTTGGGCCCGGGGGGGTACGACTATGGCTACACCTTC,CASSLGPGGYDYGYTF,-,TRBJ1-2,-,TRBV5-1
TGTGCCAGCAGTCTCAGGACAGGATCTAACTATGGCTACACCTTC,CASSLRTGSNYGYTF,-,TRBJ1-2,TRBD1,TRBV6-6
TGTGCCACGTGGTCTTCTCTCTCTGGAAACACCATATATTTT,CATWSSLSGNTIYF,-,TRBJ1-3,-,TRBV3-1/TRBV3-2
TGTGCCAGCTCACCCCGGGCGGGGACAGGGATTAACTATGGCTACACCTTC,CASSPRAGTGINYGYTF,-,TRBJ1-2,TRBD1,TRBV18
TGTGCCAGCAGCTTAGGAGGTCGGTATGGCACTGAAGCTTTCTTT,CASSLGGRYGTEAFF,-,TRBJ1-1,-,TRBV13
TGTGCCACCAGTGTGTATTCGCCGGACAAGGCAGATACGCAGTATTTT,CATSVYSPDKADTQYF,-,TRBJ2-3,-,TRBV24-1
TGTGCCAGCAGCTTAGTAGCGGGGGGGCCCCATGAGCAGTTCTTC,CASSLVAGGPHEQFF,-,TRBJ2-1,TRBD2,TRBV7-9
TGTGCCACTAAAAGGGCAGGAACGAACACCGGGGAGCTGTTTTTT,CATKRAGTNTGELFF,once,TRBJ2-2,-,TRBV14
TGTGCCAGCAGCTTAGGCTCACTCTGGGGAGTGGAGACCCAGTACTTC,CASSLGSLWGVETQYF,-,TRBJ2-5,-,TRBV7-9
TGCGCCAGCAGGGGAGCGGGGGGCCCCAATGAGCAGTTCTTC,CASRGAGGPNEQFF,few,TRBJ2-1,TRBD2,TRBV10-2
TGTGCCAGCACCGACAGGGAAAGGACTGAAGCTTTCTTT,CASTDRERTEAFF,-,TRBJ1-1,TRBD1,TRBV5-6
TGCAGCGTTGCACAGACCCTTAATGAAAAACTGTTTTTT,CSVAQTLNEKLFF,-,TRBJ1-4,-,TRBV29-1
TGTGCCAGCTCTTCTACCACAGATACGCAGTATTTT,CASSSTTDTQYF,-,TRBJ2-3,-,TRBV18
TGTGCCAGCAGTTCCACAGGATATAACTATGGCTACACCTTC,CASSSTGYNYGYTF,-,TRBJ1-2,-,TRBV6-5
TGTGCCAGCAGCGTAGTGTGGGGGGGTTTGGATACGCAGTATTTT,CASSVVWGGLDTQYF,-,TRBJ2-3,TRBD2,TRBV9
TGTGCCAGCAGCTTGGGTGGAGCCAGCGGGGGGGCCGAGAGACCCCAGTACTTC,CASSLGGASGGAERPQYF,-,TRBJ2-5,TRBD2,TRBV5-4
TGTGCCACCAGCAGAGATGGGGGCGCCTTTAATGAAAAACTGTTTTTT,CATSRDGGAFNEKLFF,-,TRBJ1-4,-,TRBV15
TGCAGCGTAATGCAGCTGAGTAGCACAGATACGCAGTATTTT,CSVMQLSSTDTQYF,-,TRBJ2-3,-,TRBV29-1
TGTGCCAGCAGTTACACAGGGGGCGGGGGCTACACCTTC,CASSYTGGGGYTF,-,TRBJ1-2,TRBD1,TRBV6-5
TGTGCCATCAGCGCATCAGGGATTTACTCTGGGGCCAACGTCCTGACTTTC,CAISASGIYSGANVLTF,-,TRBJ2-6,-,TRBV10-3
TGTGCCAGCAGAAGGCAGAGCAATCAGCCCCAGCATTTT,CASRRQSNQPQHF,-,TRBJ1-5,-,TRBV6-5
TGCGCCAGCAGCCCGCCTCTCTCCTACAATGAGCAGTTCTTC,CASSPPLSYNEQFF,-,TRBJ2-1,-,TRBV5-1
TGTGCCATCAGTGGGGGACAGCGTTTTGGCTACACCTTC,CAISGGQRFGYTF,-,TRBJ1-2,TRBD1,TRBV10-3
TGCGCCAGCAGCTTACGTTCGCAGGGTGGGAACAATGAGCAGTTCTTC,CASSLRSQGGNNEQFF,-,TRBJ2-1,-,TRBV5-1
TGTGCCACCAGCGGGCTGCGGGGCTACACCTTC,CATSGLRGYTF,-,TRBJ1-2,-,TRBV15
TGTGCCAGCAGCCGAGGGGGTCGTATTCAGTACTTC,CASSRGGRIQYF,few,TRBJ2-4,-,TRBV12-3/TRBV12-4
TGCAGCGTCGATACCCAGCGAAGGGCTTTCTTT,CSVDTQRRAFF,-,TRBJ1-1,-,TRBV29-1
TGTGCCAGCAGTGACAGGGGGCTAATCAATTCACCCCTCCACTTT,CASSDRGLINSPLHF,-,TRBJ1-6,TRBD1,TRBV6-1
TGTGCCAGTAGTATAGATTCTCGAGGGGCCCAGTACTTC,CASSIDSRGAQYF,-,TRBJ2-5,-,TRBV19
TGCGCCAGCAGCCAAGAAGCAGGGGTTAACTATGGCTACACCTTC,CASSQEAGVNYGYTF,once,TRBJ1-2,-,TRBV4-3
TGTGCCACCAGTGATGAAGGGAGCCCGATCAATGAGCAGTTCTTC,CATSDEGSPINEQFF,few,TRBJ2-1,-,TRBV24-1
TGCGCCAGCAGCTCGCAAGGAGGGATCTATGGCTACACCTTC,CASSSQGGIYGYTF,-,TRBJ1-2,-,TRBV5-1